The source of this T cell receptor beta chain is a study of OX40 agonist ivuxolimab in advanced cancers. Overall study context: In this cohort, patients received ivuxolimab, an agonistic anti-OX40 (CD134) antibody. Study findings and constraints: Normalized T-cell clonal expansion was also low in some nonresponders.

Libraries were prepared by immunoSEQ multiplex PCR; TCRdb keeps only in-frame clonotypes and omits some of them. In the table there are tens of thousands of clones, 82% of which are singletons. V gave up 3 bases and J gave up 3 bases, with 3 bases separating them. CDR1 and CDR2 (germline): SEHNR, FQNEAQ (reference sequence). The CDR3 runs to 12 residues. Comment on this clone: The antigen is unknown.

The chain has TRBV7-9 and TRBJ2-1; D remains unclear. The TCR sequence derives from an adult with an advanced solid tumor such as melanoma, head and neck, liver or kidney cancer. The input for sequencing was CD4+ or CD8+ T cells sorted from blood, taken in a trial of the OX40 agonist ivuxolimab. The CDR3 region is CASSFNYNEQFF. CDR3 sequence (DNA): TGTGCCAGCAGCTTCAACTACAATGAGCAGTTCTTC.